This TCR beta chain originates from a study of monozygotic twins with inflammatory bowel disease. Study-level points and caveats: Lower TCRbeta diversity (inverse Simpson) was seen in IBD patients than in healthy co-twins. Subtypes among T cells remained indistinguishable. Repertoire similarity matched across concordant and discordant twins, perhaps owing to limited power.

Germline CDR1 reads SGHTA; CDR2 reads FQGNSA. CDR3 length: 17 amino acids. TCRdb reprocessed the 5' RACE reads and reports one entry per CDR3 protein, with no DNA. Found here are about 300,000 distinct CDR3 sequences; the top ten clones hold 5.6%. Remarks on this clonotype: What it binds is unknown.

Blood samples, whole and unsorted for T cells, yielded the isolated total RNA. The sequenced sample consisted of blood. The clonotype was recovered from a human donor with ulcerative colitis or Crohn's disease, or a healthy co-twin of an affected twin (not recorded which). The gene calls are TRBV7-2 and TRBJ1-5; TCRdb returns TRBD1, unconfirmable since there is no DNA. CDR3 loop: CASSFCSGQGCNQPQHF.